This TCR beta chain was found in a study of T cell changes during pregnancy in multiple sclerosis. Germline loops: CDR1 MNHEY, CDR2 SMNVEV (reference sequence). This CDR3 is 14 amino acids long. The ends were cut back, 5 bases at V and 0 bases at J, with 7 bases in the middle. TCRdb's table, derived via immunoSEQ multiplex PCR, lists solely in-frame clones and lacks some. Of tens of thousands of clones listed, 93% are singletons. This clonotype was obtained from a female donor with multiple sclerosis, enrolled in a pregnancy study. The specimen was CD8+ T cells from peripheral blood mononuclear cells, collected in the second trimester of pregnancy. The V call is TRBV27, the J call TRBJ2-2; D gene ambiguous. The CDR3, as DNA: TGTGCCAGCAGTCTCCCTTCGAACACCGGGGAGCTGTTTTTT. Amino acid sequence: CASSLPSNTGELFF.